This T cell receptor (beta chain) was identified in a study of blood T cell repertoires in COVID-19. Study-level background: Material from acute and convalescent COVID-19 was sourced from the United States, Italy and Spain.

V was pared by 4 bases and J by 6 bases, with 15 bases between. Germline CDR1 reads MNHNY; CDR2 reads SVGAGI (reference sequence). This CDR3 is built from 14 residues. This clone was seen a handful of times. As handled by the study authors: Cell counts per sample came from amplifying reference gene primers. Profiled with immunoSEQ multiplex PCR; TCRdb holds only in-frame clones, not every one. V, J and clone size were drawn from that table, and D and trimming were deduced from the DNA. The data show around 58,000 clones, about 82% seen once. Sequencing was performed on PBMCs or T cells enriched from blood (not recorded which). The V gene is TRBV6-6, the J gene TRBJ1-1; unclear D gene. The TCR was taken from a woman aged 40 to 50 with acute COVID-19. The CDR3 DNA sequence: TGTGCCAGCAGTTTTACCGGGTTAAACCCTGAAGCTTTCTTT. Translation: CASSFTGLNPEAFF.